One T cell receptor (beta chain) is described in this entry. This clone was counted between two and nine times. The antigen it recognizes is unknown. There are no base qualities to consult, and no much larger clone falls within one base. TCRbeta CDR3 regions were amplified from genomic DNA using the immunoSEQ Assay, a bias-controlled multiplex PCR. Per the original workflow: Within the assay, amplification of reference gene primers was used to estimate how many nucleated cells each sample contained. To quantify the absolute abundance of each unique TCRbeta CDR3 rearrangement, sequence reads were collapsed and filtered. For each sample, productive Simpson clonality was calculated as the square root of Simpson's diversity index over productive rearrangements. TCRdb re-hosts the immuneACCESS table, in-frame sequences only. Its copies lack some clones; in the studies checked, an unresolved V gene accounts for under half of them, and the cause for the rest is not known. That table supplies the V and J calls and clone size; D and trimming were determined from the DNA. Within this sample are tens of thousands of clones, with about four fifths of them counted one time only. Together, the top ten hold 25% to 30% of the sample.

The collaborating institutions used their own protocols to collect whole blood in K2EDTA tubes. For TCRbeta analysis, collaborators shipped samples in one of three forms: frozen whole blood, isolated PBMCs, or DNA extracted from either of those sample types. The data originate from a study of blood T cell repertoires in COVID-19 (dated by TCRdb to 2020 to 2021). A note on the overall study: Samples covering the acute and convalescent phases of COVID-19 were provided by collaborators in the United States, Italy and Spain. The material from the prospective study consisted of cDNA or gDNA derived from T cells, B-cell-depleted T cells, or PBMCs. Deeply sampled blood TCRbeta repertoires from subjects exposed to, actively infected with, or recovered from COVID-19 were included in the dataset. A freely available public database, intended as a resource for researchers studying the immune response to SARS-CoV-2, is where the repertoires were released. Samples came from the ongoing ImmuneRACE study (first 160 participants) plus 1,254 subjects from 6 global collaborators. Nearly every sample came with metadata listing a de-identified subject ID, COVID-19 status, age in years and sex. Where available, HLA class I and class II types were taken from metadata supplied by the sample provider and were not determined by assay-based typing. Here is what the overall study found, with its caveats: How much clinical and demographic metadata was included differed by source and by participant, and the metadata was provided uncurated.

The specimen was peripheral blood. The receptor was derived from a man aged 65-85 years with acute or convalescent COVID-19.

The DNA sequence is as follows: TGTGCCAGCAGTGCGGAGGCCGGGGAGCTGTTTTTT. Its protein product is CASSAEAGELFF. The sequence links TRBV2 to TRBJ2-2; perhaps TRBD2 is the D gene, with 5 bases matching. The germline V gene gives CDR1 as SNHLY and CDR2 as FYNNEI. V and J are truncated by 4 bases and 6 bases respectively, leaving an intervening sequence of 6 bases. The CDR3 has 12 amino acids, counting the end cysteine and phenylalanine. Left in the record is the CDR3 DNA by itself, 36 bases read in frame from the first base.